A single TCR beta chain is shown here with its context. The target antigen is unknown. Germline V gene sequence: CDR1 MNHEY, CDR2 SVGEGT. Trimming pared 4 bases from V and 1 base from J, leaving 10 bases between. This CDR3 spans 14 amino acids. The data are from a study of T cell responses to AZD1222 COVID-19 vaccine. Background on the study: It was second doses at about 4 or about 12 weeks that were pooled.

Sequenced by immunoSEQ multiplex PCR; TCRdb stores in-frame clones only, minus some. The sample shows 150,000 to 200,000 clones, about 92% of them seen only once. The study's findings and limits: Spike regions recognized by vaccine-associated CD4 TCRs spanned the protein, led by 160-218 and 743-854. The study reported that nearly half of spike-specific TCRs target unmutated variant regions.

The sample here was peripheral blood, taken on day 0 of AZD1222 vaccination. The chain uses TRBV6-2 or TRBV6-3 and TRBJ1-1; TRBD1 might be the D (5 bases). The sequence was obtained from an adult in good health. The DNA of the CDR3 is TGTGCCAGCAGTTGGACACTCCAGAACACTGAAGCTTTCTTT. Translating it yields CASSWTLQNTEAFF.